The present entry profiles one T cell receptor beta chain with its context. There is no known antigen for this receptor. Base qualities are not at hand, and no much larger clone is one base apart. These data belong to a study of cytomegalovirus exposure and HLA in healthy donors (dated by TCRdb to about 2017). Background on the whole study: According to a later analysis, the approximately 130 validation repertoires were produced on the same platform as the 680 or so repertoires of the first cohort. The study aimed to test whether signatures of past pathogen exposure could be identified by cataloging public T cell receptors. Besides the first cohort of around 700 subjects, a separate validation cohort made up of over 95 different subjects was used. To predict cytomegalovirus infection status, the study combined high-throughput TCR immunosequencing, statistical association of individual TCRs with disease status, and machine learning.

Broader findings and caveats from the paper: In vitro tests confirmed that three of the cytomegalovirus-associated TCR beta chains recognize cytomegalovirus antigens. According to the authors, the approach could potentially be generalized to other disease states and immunological phenotypes. A total of fewer than 200 TCR beta chains were listed by the study as associated with cytomegalovirus. In both the original and validation cohorts, the classifier was reported to diagnose cytomegalovirus status with high specificity and sensitivity. All 110 or so repertoires were used to score co-occurrence in the validation cohort in a later analysis, because that analysis had no HLA typing for the cohort. Across donors, most TCR sequences were observed very rarely, whereas some public TCRs were present in many individuals. Of the cluster scores, around 95% were above 0 in a later analysis, which found that TCRs clustered in the first cohort also tended to co-occur in the roughly 130 validation repertoires.

The CDR3, cysteine through phenylalanine, is 13 amino acids long. Here the CDR3 DNA is all that survives: 39 bases in frame from base 1. According to the germline V gene, CDR1 reads MGHRA and CDR2 reads YSYEKL. Deletion took 4 bases off V and 4 bases off J, with a span of 11 bases between the germline ends. The donors were included in the validation cohort of 120 subjects, a group kept apart from the 666-subject first cohort. Library construction relied on the immunoSEQ multiplex PCR assay. Per the authors' processing: A statistical classification framework was built to diagnose cytomegalovirus status from the catalog of TCR beta chain sequences. This immuneACCESS table, as held by TCRdb, lists in-frame sequences with V and J called but not all clones. Of the missing ones, under half trace to an unresolved V gene in checked studies; the others have no known cause. The DNA was the basis for D and trimming; V, J and clone size are from that table. A total of hundreds of thousands of clones appear in this sample, 80% to 90% of them only once. The biggest ten clones account for 0.83% of the sample.

This TCR was sampled from a woman aged 18-30 years in good health and CMV-seronegative. Recombination joined TRBV4-1 with TRBJ2-7; perhaps TRBD1 is the D gene, with 5 bases matching. What was sequenced was PBMCs. The CDR3 here reads CASSPGISYEQYF. Here is the DNA: TGCGCCAGCAGCCCAGGGATCTCGTACGAGCAGTACTTC.